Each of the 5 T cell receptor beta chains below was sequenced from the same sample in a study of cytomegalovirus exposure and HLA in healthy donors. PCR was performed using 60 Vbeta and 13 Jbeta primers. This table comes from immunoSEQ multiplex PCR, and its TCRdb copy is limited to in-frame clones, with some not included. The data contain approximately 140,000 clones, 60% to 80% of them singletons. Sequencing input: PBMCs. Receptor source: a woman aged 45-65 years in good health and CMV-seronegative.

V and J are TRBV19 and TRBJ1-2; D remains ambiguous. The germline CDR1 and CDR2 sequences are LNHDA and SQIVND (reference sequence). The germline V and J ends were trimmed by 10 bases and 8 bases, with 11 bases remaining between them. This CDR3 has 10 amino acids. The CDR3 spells CATEGLGYTF. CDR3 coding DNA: TGTGCCACCGAGGGTTTAGGCTACACCTTC.

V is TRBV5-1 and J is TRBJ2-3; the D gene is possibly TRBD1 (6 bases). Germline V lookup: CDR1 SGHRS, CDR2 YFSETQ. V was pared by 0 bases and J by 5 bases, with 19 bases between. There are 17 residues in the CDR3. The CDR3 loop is CASSLGAAGAKLDTQYF. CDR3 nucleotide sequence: TGCGCCAGCAGCTTGGGGGCAGCAGGGGCGAAATTAGATACGCAGTATTTT. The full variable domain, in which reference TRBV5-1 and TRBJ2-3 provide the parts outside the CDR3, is KAGVTQTPRYLIKTRGQQVTLSCSPISGHRSVSWYQQTPGQGLQFLFEYFSETQRNKGNFPGRFSGRQFSNSRSEMNVSTLELGDSALYLCASSLGAAGAKLDTQYFGPGTRLTVL.

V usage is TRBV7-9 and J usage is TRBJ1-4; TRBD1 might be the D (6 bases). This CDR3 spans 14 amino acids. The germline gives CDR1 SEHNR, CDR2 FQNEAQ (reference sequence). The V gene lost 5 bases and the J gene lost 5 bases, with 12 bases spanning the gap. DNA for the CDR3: TGTGCCAGCAGCCCAGGGGTCCCAAATGAAAAACTGTTTTTT. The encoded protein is CASSPGVPNEKLFF.

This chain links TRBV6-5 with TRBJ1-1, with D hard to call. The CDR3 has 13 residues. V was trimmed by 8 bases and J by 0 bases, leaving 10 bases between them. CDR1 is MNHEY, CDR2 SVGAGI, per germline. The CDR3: CASSRTVNTEAFF. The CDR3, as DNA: TGTGCCAGCTCCCGGACTGTGAACACTGAAGCTTTCTTT.

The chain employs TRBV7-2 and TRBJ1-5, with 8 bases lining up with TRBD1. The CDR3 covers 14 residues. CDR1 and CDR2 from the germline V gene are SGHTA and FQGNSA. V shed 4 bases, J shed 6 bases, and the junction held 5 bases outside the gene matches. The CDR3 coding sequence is TGTGCCAGCAGCTCGGGACAGGATGGTCAGCCCCAGCATTTT. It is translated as CASSSGQDGQPQHF. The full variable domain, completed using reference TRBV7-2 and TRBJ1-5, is GAGVSQSPSNKVTEKGKDVELRCDPISGHTALYWYRQSLGQGLEFLIYFQGNSAPDKSGLPSDRFSAERTGGSVSTLTIQRTQQEDSAVYLCASSSGQDGQPQHFGDGTRLSIL.